This TCR beta chain emerged from a study of blood T cells in healthy people across ages. Overall study results and limits: Any changes in expanded clonotypes were possibly confounded, as donor CMV status remained unknown.

CDR1 is MNHNY and CDR2 is SVGAGI in the germline V gene (reference sequence). CDR3 size: 13 residues. This clonotype was seen a handful of times. Its antigen is as yet unknown. Peripheral blood samples of roughly 10 milliliters were drawn from each donor. It was with a sample-barcoded 5' primer and a J-beta primer mix that a second PCR of roughly 7 to 12 cycles was run. Each CDR3 protein is one row after TCRdb ran MiXCR on the 5' RACE reads. In the table there are around 780,000 distinct CDR3 sequences, approximately 24% of which are singletons. These sequences were also reported in another study, on T cells of mothers and their children. That source notes: Reads obtained per mother exceeded 10 million TCR beta CDR3 reads, with roughly 3.1 million obtained per child.

The gene calls are TRBV6-6 and TRBJ2-7; D is unclear. The DNA end is more similar to TRBJ2-5, so the J call may be wrong. Sample: blood. The TCR sequence derives from a boy aged 5-17 years in good health. CDR3 nucleotides: TGTGCCAGCAGCCCAGGCTCTAAAGAGACCCAGTACTTC. Its protein product is CASSPGSKETQYF.